This T cell receptor beta chain was observed in a study of blood T cell repertoires in COVID-19. Profiling relied on immunoSEQ multiplex PCR, and the TCRdb table lists in-frame clones only, not all of them. The table has some 120,000 clones, 65% to 90% seen once. The germline gives CDR1 MNHNS, CDR2 SASEGT. CDR3 length: 16 amino acids. V dropped 1 base and J dropped 9; count of bases not matched to a gene: 10. This clone is a singleton in its sample. The sample was peripheral blood. The chain combines TRBV6-1 with TRBJ2-1; 9 bases map to TRBD1. The sequence derives from an elderly man with active or convalescent COVID-19. The CDR3 DNA reads TGTGCCAGCAGTGAAGTATATGGGACAGGGAAAGGTGAGCAGTTCTTC. Amino acid sequence: CASSEVYGTGKGEQFF.